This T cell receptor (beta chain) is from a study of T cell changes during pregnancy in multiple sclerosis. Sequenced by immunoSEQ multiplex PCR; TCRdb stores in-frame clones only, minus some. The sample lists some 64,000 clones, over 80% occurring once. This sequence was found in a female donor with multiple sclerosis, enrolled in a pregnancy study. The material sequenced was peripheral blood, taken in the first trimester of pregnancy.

This CDR3 is CASNSTEAFF. The CDR3 coding sequence is TGTGCCAGCAATAGCACTGAAGCTTTCTTT. The genes are TRBV6-1 and TRBJ1-1; D gene unclear. V was cut by 7 bases and J by 4 bases, with 4 bases left in between. CDR1 and CDR2 from the germline V gene are MNHNS and SASEGT. The CDR3 runs 10 residues.